This TCR beta chain derives from a study of sequential checkpoint blockade in melanoma. Trimming at V came to 1 base and at J to 14 bases, leaving 18 bases not matched to a gene. This CDR3 is built from 16 residues. Germline-derived CDR1 and CDR2 are SGHRS and YFSETQ. Regarding treatment: randomized to nivolumab then ipilimumab (arm A) or the reverse (arm B). Here immunoSEQ multiplex PCR was the method, and the copy in TCRdb shows in-frame clones only, minus some. The sample has around 19,000 clones, 26% seen once; the top ten hold more than 5.5%. Sequenced here: tumor tissue (inferred from file names), sampled from a patient given nivolumab and ipilimumab in sequence. The sequence was obtained from a human donor with melanoma. The chain combines TRBV5-1 with TRBJ2-1; 7 bases are a match to TRBD2. The CDR3: CASSLYATETAGRKFF. The DNA of the CDR3 is TGCGCCAGCAGCTTGTATGCCACCGAGACAGCGGGGCGTAAGTTCTTC.